These 9 T cell receptor beta chains share one sample of origin, sequenced in a study of shared clonotypes between healthy human individuals. CD45RO-negative cells were positively selected for CCR7, leaving out terminally differentiated effector memory CD45RA+ cells. The data were produced by immunoSEQ multiplex PCR, yet TCRdb's version contains in-frame clones alone and is incomplete. The repertoire holds about 590,000 clones, with roughly 95% as singletons. Sequenced input: naive CD8+ T cells sorted from blood. The receptors stem from a woman between 25 and 40 years old in good health.

The gene calls are TRBV29-1 and TRBJ2-5, with D perhaps matching TRBD1 or TRBD2 (6 bases each). Trimming removed 4 bases at V and 5 bases at J, with 20 bases between. Germline CDR1 and CDR2: SQVTM and ANQGSEA. The CDR3 length is 15 residues. CDR3 sequence (DNA): TGCAGCGTTGCGGGGGCCGGGGTTGGCTCCGAGACCCAGTACTTC. Residues: CSVAGAGVGSETQYF.

The V and J genes are TRBV5-6 and TRBJ1-2; D gene uncertain. V dropped 4 bases and J dropped 2 bases, with 15 bases sitting between them. There are 15 residues in the CDR3. Germline CDR1 and CDR2: SGHDT and YYEEEE. CDR3 amino acids: CASSPGGRPNYGYTF. The CDR3 DNA sequence: TGTGCCAGCAGCCCGGGCGGGAGGCCAAACTATGGCTACACCTTC. Filled out from reference TRBV5-6 and TRBJ1-2, the complete variable domain reads DAGVTQSPTHLIKTRGQQVTLRCSPKSGHDTVSWYQQALGQGPQFIFQYYEEEERQRGNFPDRFSGHQFPNYSSELNVNALLLGDSALYLCASSPGGRPNYGYTFGSGTRLTVV.

V gene TRBV4-1 combines with J gene TRBJ2-5; D unclear. CDR1 is MGHRA and CDR2 is YSYEKL in the germline V gene. The CDR3 runs 16 residues. Between the trimmed V and J ends, which lost 0 bases and 1 base, there was a span of 12 bases. The CDR3 nucleotides read TGCGCCAGCAGCCAAGAAAGTGCGACCCCCCAAGAGACCCAGTACTTC. This encodes CASSQESATPQETQYF.

The V and J genes are TRBV4-2 and TRBJ2-7, with 10 positions matching TRBD1. The J segment lost 3 bases and the V segment lost 0 bases, leaving 2 bases of the junction unmatched. CDR1 is LGHNA, CDR2 YNFKEQ, per germline. The CDR3 is made up of 15 amino acids. The CDR3 sequence is CASSQEGQGNYEQYF. For the CDR3, the DNA is TGTGCCAGCAGCCAAGAGGGACAGGGGAACTACGAGCAGTACTTC.

The V and J genes are TRBV7-9 and TRBJ2-1; 7 bases agree with TRBD1. CDR1 SEHNR and CDR2 FQNEAQ come from the germline V gene (reference sequence). Germline trimming cut 5 bases from V and 3 bases from J; bases unmatched to any gene: 7. This CDR3 has 15 amino acids. The CDR3 sequence: CASSRQGSLYNEQFF. In DNA form, the CDR3 reads TGTGCCAGCAGCCGACAGGGCTCCCTCTACAATGAGCAGTTCTTC.

Comments on this clone: Other DNA sequences in this sample translate to the same CDR3. The genes are TRBV19 and TRBJ1-1; TRBD1 is a possible D gene (5 bases). Germline-derived CDR1 and CDR2 are LNHDA and SQIVND (reference sequence). CDR3 length equals 14 residues. The V end lost 3 bases, the J end lost 0 bases, and 8 bases lay between the germline ends. In DNA form, the CDR3 reads TGTGCCAGTAGTATCAGGGACTTGAACACTGAAGCTTTCTTT. Encoded protein: CASSIRDLNTEAFF.

The gene calls are TRBV14 and TRBJ2-7; TRBD2 is a possible D gene (5 bases). CDR1 SGHDN and CDR2 FVKESK come from the germline V gene. The CDR3 has 20 residues. V was clipped by 5 bases and J by 2 bases, with 31 bases between them. In nucleotides, the CDR3 is TGTGCCAGCAGCTTAGGAACAGCCCAATTCTCTAGCCGGCCTACCTACGAGCAGTACTTC. It encodes CASSLGTAQFSSRPTYEQYF.

The V gene is TRBV9, the J gene TRBJ2-1; 10 nucleotides line up with TRBD2. Germline CDR1 and CDR2: SGDLS and YYNGEE. The J segment lost 7 bases and the V segment lost 2 bases, leaving 9 bases of the junction unmatched. CDR3 length equals 16 residues. For the CDR3, the DNA is TGTGCCAGCAGCGTCGCTTTAGCGGGAGGATGGAATGAGCAGTTCTTC. Encoded protein: CASSVALAGGWNEQFF.

The CDR3 protein is CASSYGSTTEAFF. For the CDR3, the DNA is TGTGCCAGCAGTTACGGGTCAACCACTGAAGCTTTCTTT. The V and J genes are TRBV27 and TRBJ1-1, with D unclear. V lost 4 bases to trimming and J lost 4 bases, with 10 bases between them. Germline V CDR1 and CDR2: MNHEY, SMNVEV (reference sequence). The CDR3 totals 13 residues.